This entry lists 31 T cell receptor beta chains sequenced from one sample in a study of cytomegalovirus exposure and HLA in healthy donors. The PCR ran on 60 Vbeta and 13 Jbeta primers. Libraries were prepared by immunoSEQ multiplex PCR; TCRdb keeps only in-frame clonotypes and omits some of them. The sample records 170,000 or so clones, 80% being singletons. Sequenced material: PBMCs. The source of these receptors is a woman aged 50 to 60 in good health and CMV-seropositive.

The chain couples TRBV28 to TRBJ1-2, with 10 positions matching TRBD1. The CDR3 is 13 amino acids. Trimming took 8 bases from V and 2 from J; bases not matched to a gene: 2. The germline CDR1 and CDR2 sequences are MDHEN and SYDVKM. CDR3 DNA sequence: TGTGCCAGCGACAGGGGGCTCAACTATGGCTACACCTTC. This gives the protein CASDRGLNYGYTF.

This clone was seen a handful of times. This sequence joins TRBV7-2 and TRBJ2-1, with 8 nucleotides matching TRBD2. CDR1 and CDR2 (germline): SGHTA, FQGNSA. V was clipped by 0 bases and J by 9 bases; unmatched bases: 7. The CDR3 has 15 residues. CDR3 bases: TGTGCCAGCAGCTTAGCGAGGGCGGGAGGTAGTGAGCAGTTCTTC. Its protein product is CASSLARAGGSEQFF.

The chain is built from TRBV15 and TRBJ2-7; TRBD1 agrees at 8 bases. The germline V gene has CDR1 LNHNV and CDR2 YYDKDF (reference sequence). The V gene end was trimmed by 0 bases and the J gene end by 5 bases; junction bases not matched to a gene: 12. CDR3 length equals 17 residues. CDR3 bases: TGTGCCACCAGCAGAGAGGGGAGTGGACAGGGAGGTGACGAGCAGTACTTC. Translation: CATSREGSGQGGDEQYF.

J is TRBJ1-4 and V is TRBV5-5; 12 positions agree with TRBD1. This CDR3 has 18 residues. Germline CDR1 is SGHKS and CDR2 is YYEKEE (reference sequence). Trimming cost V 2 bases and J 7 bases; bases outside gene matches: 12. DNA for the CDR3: TGTGCCAGCAGCTTATTGTCCGGGACAGGGGGCGTTGGTGAAAAACTGTTTTTT. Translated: CASSLLSGTGGVGEKLFF.

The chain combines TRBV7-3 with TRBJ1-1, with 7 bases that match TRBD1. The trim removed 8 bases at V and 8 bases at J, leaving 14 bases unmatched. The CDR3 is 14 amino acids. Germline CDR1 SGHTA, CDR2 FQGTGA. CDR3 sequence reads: CASALTDRLEEAFF. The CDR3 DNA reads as TGTGCCAGCGCCTTAACGGACAGGTTAGAGGAAGCTTTCTTT.

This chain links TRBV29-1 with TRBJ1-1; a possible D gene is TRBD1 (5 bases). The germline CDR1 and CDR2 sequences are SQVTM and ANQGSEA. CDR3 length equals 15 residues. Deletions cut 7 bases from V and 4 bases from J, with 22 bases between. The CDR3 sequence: CSASTSEGRGTEAFF. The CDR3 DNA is TGCAGCGCATCAACCTCTGAGGGGCGGGGCACTGAAGCTTTCTTT.

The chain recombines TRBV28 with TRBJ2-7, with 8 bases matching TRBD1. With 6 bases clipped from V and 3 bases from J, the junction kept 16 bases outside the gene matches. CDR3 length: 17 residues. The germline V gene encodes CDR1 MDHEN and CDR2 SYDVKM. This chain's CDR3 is CASSGQGKGSYGYEQYF. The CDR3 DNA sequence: TGTGCCAGCAGCGGACAGGGAAAGGGGTCCTACGGCTACGAGCAGTACTTC.

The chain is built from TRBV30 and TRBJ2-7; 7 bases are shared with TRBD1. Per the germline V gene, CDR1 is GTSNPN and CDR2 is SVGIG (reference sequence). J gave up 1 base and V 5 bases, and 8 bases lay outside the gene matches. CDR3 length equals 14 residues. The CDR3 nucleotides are TGTGCCTGGGGAGGACCGGGACAGTCCTACGAGCAGTACTTC. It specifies CAWGGPGQSYEQYF.

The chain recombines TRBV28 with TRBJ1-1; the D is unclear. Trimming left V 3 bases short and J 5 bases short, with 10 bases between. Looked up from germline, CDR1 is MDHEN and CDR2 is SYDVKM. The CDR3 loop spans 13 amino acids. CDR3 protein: CASSFRRVTEAFF. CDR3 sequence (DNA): TGTGCCAGCAGTTTCCGACGGGTTACTGAAGCTTTCTTT.

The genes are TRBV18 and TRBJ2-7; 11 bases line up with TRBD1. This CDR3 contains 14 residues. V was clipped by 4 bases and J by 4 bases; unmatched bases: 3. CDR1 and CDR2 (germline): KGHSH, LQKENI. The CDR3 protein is CASSRDRGTYEQYF. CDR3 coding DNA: TGTGCCAGCTCACGGGACAGGGGGACATACGAGCAGTACTTC.

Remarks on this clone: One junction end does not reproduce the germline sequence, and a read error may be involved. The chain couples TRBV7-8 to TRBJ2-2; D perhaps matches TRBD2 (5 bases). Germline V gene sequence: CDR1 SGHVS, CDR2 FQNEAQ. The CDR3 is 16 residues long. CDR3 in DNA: TGTGCCAGCCGCTTGACGAGGGCCGCGAACACCGGGGAGCTGTTTTTT. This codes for CASRLTRAANTGELFF.

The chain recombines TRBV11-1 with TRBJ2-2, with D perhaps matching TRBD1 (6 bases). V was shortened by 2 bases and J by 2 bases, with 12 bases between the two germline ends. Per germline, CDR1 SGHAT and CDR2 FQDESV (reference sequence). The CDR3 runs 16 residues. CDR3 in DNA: TGTGCCAGCAGCTTACGAGGGACATCAAACACCGGGGAGCTGTTTTTT. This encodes CASSLRGTSNTGELFF.

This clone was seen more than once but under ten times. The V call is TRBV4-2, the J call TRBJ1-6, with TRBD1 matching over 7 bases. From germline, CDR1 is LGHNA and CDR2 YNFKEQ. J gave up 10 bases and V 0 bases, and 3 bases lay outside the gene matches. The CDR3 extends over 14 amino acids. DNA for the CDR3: TGTGCCAGCAGCCAAGACAGGGGGGAGTCACCCCTCCACTTT. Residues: CASSQDRGESPLHF.

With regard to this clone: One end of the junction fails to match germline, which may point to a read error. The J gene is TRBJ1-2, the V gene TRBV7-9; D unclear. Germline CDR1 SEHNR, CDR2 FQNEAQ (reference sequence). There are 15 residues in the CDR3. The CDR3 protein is CSSSSSSDSNYGYTF. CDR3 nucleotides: TGTTCCAGCAGCTCATCCAGTGATTCTAACTATGGCTACACCTTC.

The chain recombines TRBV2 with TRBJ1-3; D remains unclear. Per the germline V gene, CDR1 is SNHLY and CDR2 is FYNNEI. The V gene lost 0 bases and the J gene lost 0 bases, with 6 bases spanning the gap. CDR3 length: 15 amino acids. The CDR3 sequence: CASSEAAVSGNTIYF. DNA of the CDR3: TGTGCCAGCAGTGAAGCGGCGGTCTCTGGAAACACCATATATTTT.

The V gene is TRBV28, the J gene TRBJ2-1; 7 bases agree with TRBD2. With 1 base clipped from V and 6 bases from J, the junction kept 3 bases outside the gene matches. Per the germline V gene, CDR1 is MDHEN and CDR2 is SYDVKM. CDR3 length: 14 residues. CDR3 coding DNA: TGTGCCAGCAGTTTATCTAGCGGCCCCAATGAGCAGTTCTTC. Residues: CASSLSSGPNEQFF.

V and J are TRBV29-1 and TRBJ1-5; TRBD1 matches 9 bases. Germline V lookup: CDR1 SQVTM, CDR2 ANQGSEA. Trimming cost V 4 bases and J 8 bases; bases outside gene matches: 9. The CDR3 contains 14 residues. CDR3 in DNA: TGCAGCGTTGGACAGGGGGTGGTAGGGGAGCCCCAGCATTTT. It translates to CSVGQGVVGEPQHF.

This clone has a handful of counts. CDR3 nucleotides: TGTGCCAGTAGTATCAGCGGCCGACGCGAGCAGTACTTC. Its protein is CASSISGRREQYF. V usage is TRBV19 and J usage is TRBJ2-7, with a weak D call TRBD2 (5 bases). CDR3 length: 13 amino acids. Looked up from germline, CDR1 is LNHDA and CDR2 is SQIVND (reference sequence). The V gene lost 3 bases and the J gene lost 6 bases, with 12 bases spanning the gap.

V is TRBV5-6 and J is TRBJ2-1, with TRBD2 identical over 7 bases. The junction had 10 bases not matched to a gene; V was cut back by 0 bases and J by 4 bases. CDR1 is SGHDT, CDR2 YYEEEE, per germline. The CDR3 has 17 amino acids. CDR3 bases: TGTGCCAGCAGCTTGGGGGCATGGGCTAGCGGTTACAATGAGCAGTTCTTC. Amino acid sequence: CASSLGAWASGYNEQFF.

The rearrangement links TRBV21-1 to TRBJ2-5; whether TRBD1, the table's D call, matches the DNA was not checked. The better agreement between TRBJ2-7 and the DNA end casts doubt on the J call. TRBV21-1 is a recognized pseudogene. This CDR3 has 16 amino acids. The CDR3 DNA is TGTGCCAGCAGCAGCGCATGGACAGGGAAGTCCTACGAGCAGTACTTC. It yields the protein CASSSAWTGKSYEQYF.

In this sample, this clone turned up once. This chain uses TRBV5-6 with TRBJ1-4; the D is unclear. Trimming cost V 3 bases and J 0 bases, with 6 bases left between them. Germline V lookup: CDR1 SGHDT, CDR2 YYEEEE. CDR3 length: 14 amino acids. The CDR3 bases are TGTGCCAGCAGCTGGGCCTCAACTAATGAAAAACTGTTTTTT. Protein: CASSWASTNEKLFF.

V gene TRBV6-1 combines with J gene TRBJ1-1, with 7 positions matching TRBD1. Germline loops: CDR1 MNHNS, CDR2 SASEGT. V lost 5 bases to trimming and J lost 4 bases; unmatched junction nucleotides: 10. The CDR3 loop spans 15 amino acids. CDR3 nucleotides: TGTGCCAGCAGTCCGAGGACAGGAGGATCCACTGAAGCTTTCTTT. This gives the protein CASSPRTGGSTEAFF.

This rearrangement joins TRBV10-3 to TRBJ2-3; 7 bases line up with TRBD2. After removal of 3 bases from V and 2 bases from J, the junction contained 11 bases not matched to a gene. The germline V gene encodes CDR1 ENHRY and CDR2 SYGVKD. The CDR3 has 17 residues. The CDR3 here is CAISDGGLAGITDTQYF. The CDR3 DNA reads TGTGCCATCAGTGATGGCGGATTAGCGGGTATCACAGATACGCAGTATTTT.

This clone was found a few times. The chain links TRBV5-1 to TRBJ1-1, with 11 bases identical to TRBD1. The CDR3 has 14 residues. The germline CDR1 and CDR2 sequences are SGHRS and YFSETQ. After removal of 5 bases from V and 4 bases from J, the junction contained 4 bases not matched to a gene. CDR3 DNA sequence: TGCGCCAGCAGTTGGGGGACAGGGGGCACTGAAGCTTTCTTT. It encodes CASSWGTGGTEAFF.

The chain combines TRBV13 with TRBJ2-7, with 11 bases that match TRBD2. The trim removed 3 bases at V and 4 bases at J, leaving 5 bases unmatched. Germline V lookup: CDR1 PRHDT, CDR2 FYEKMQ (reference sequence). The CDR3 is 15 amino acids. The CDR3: CASSFRTSGSYEQYF. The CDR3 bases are TGTGCCAGCAGCTTTCGCACTAGCGGGAGTTACGAGCAGTACTTC.

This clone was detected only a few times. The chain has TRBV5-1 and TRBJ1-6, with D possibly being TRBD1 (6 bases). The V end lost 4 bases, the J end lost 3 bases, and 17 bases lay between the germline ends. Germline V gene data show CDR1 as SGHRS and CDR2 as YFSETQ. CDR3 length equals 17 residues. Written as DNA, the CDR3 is TGCGCCAGCAGCCTCGGATCCCTACAGGGCTATAATTCACCCCTCCACTTT. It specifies CASSLGSLQGYNSPLHF.

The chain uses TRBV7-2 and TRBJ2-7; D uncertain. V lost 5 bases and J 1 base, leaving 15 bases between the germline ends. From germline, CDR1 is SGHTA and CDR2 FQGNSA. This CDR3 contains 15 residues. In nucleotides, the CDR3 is TGTGCCAGCAGCCAATTTCTCGGAGTTTCCTACGAGCAGTACTTC. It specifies CASSQFLGVSYEQYF.

This chain's CDR3 is CASSLRPPGGTTDTQYF. In DNA form, the CDR3 reads TGCGCCAGCAGCTTGCGCCCACCTGGCGGGACCACAGATACGCAGTATTTT. V usage is TRBV5-1 and J usage is TRBJ2-3; a weak D match, TRBD2 (6 bases). The CDR3 extends over 17 amino acids. V lost 1 base and J lost 2, with 17 bases in between. Germline CDR1 is SGHRS and CDR2 is YFSETQ.

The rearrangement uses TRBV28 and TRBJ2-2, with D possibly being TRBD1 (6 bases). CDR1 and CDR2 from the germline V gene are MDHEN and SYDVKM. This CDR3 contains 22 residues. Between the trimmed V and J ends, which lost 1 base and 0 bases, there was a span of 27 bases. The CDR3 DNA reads TGTGCCAGCAGTTTATTGCAAGGGGCCCTTAGGACCGGGACAACGAACACCGGGGAGCTGTTTTTT. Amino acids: CASSLLQGALRTGTTNTGELFF.

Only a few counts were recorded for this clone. The CDR3 DNA sequence: TGTGCCAGCAGTGGGGGTCTGGAGGCCTACGAGCAGTACTTC. This gives the protein CASSGGLEAYEQYF. The rearrangement uses TRBV6-1 and TRBJ2-5; D possibly corresponds to TRBD2 (5 bases). The DNA end is a closer match to TRBJ2-7, so the J assignment may be wrong. CDR1 and CDR2 (germline): MNHNS, SASEGT. The CDR3 has 14 residues.

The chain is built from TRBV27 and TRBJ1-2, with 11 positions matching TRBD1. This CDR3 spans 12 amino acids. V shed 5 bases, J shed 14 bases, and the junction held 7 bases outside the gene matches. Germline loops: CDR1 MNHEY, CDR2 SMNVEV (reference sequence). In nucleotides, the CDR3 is TGTGCCAGCAGTCCTCGGACAGGGGGCATAACCTTC. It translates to CASSPRTGGITF.